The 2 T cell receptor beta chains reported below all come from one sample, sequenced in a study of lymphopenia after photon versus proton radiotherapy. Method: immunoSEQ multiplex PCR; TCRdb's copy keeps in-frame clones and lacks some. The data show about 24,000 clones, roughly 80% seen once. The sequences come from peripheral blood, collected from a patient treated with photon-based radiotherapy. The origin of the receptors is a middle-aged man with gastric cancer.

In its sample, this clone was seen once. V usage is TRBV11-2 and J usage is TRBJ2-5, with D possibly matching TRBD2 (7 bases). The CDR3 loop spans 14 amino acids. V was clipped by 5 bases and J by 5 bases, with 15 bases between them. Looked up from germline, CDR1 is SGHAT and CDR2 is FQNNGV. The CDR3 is CASSLGGPEETQYF. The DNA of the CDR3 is TGTGCCAGCAGCCTCGGGGGGCCAGAGGAGACCCAGTACTTC.

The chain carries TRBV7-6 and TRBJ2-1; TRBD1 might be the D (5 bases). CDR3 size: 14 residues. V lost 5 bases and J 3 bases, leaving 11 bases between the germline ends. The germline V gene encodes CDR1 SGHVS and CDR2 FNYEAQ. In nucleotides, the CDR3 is TGTGCCAGCAGCCCCTGGGGCGGCTACAATGAGCAGTTCTTC. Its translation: CASSPWGGYNEQFF.